This T cell receptor beta chain was observed in a study of cytomegalovirus exposure and HLA in healthy donors. Comments on this clone: Its matching antigen is unknown.

Data came from immunoSEQ multiplex PCR; TCRdb stores just in-frame clones and leaves some out. The sample holds roughly 240,000 clones, about 87% seen once. Overall study findings and caveats: While the bulk of TCR sequences proved rare, some public TCRs turned up in many donors. It was found in a later analysis that first-cohort TCR clusters tended to co-occur in the approximately 120 validation repertoires. The study labeled under 200 TCR beta chains cytomegalovirus-associated. With high specificity and sensitivity, the classifier reportedly diagnosed cytomegalovirus status.

V gave up 4 bases and J gave up 9 bases; unmatched junction bases: 13. The CDR3 sequence is 15 residues long. Germline lookup yields CDR1 SGDLS and CDR2 YYNGEE. The TCR originated in a man aged 18 to 35 in good health and CMV-seronegative. The rearrangement joins TRBV9 to TRBJ2-1; 7 positions match TRBD2. Sequencing was carried out using PBMCs. The CDR3 spells CASSPTSSPGGEQFF. The CDR3 DNA reads as TGTGCCAGCAGCCCCACGAGTAGCCCGGGAGGTGAGCAGTTCTTC. Full variable domain (missing parts from reference TRBV9 and TRBJ2-1): DSGVTQTPKHLITATGQRVTLRCSPRSGDLSVYWYQQSLDQGLQFLIQYYNGEERAKGNILERFSAQQFPDLHSELNLSSLELGDSALYFCASSPTSSPGGEQFFGPGTRLTVL.